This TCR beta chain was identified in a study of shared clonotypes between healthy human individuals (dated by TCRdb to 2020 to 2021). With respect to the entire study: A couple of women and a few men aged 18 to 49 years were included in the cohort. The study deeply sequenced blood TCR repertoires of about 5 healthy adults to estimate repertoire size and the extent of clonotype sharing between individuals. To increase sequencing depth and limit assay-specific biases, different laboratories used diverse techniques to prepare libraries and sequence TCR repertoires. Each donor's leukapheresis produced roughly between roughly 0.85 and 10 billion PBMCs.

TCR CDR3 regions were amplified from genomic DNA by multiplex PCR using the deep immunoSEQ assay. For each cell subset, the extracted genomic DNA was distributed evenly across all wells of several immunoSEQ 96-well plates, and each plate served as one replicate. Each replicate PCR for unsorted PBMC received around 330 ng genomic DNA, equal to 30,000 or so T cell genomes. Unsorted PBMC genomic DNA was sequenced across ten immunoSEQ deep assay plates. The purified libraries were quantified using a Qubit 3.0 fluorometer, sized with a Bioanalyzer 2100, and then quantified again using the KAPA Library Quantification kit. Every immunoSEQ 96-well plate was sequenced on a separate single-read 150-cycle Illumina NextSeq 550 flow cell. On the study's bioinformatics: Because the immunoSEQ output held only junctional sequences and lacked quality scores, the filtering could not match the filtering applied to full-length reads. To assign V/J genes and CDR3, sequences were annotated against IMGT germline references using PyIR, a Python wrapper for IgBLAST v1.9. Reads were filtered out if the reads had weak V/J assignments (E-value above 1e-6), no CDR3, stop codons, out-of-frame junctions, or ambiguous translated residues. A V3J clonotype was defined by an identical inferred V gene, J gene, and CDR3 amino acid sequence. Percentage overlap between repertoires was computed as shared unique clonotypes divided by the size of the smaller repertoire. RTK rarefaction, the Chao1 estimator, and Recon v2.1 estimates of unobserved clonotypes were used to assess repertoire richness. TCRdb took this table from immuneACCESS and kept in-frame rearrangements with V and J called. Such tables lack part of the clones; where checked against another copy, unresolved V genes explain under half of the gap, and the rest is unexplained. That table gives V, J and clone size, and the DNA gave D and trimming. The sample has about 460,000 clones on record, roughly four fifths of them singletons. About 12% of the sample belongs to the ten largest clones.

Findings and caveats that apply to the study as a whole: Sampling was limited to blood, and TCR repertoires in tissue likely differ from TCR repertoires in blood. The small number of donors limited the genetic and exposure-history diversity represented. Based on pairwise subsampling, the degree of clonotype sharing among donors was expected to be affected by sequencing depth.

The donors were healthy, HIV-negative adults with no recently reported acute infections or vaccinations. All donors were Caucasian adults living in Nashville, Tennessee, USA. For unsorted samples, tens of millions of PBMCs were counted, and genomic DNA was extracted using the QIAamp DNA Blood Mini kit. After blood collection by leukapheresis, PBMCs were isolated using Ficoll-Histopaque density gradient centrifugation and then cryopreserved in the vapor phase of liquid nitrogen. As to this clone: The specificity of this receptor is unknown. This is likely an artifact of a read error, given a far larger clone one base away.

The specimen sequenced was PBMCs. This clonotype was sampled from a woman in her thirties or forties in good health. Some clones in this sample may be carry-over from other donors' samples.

The nucleotide sequence is given as TGCGCCAGCAGTGACTTAGCGGGAGGCCGTCGGGAGCAGTGCTTC. Its amino acids are CASSDLAGGRREQCF. The chain is assembled from TRBV10-2 and TRBJ2-7, with 10 central nucleotides matching TRBD2. From the cysteine up to the phenylalanine, the CDR3 has a length of 15 residues. The read is trimmed to its CDR3 DNA, 45 bases read in frame from base 1. The germline V gene encodes CDR1 WSHSY and CDR2 SAAADI.